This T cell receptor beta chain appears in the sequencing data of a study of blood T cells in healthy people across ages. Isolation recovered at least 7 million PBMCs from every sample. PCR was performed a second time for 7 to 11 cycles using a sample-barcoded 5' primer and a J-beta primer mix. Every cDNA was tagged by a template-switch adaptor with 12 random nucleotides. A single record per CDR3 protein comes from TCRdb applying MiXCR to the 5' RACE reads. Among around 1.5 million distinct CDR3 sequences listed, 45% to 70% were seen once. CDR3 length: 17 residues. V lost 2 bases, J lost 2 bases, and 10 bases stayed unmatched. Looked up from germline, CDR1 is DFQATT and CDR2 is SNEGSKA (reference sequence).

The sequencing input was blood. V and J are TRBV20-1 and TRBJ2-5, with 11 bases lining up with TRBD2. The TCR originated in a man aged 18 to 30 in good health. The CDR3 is CSARRASGGPTQETQYF. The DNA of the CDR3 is TGCAGTGCTAGAAGGGCTAGCGGGGGGCCTACTCAAGAGACCCAGTACTTC.